The 24 T cell receptor beta chains listed next were all sequenced from one sample in a study of graft-versus-host responses after intestinal transplantation. Sequencing was performed with immunoSEQ multiplex PCR; in TCRdb, only in-frame clones are kept and a portion is missing. The top ten hold more than 0.55% of the sample, which has about 25,000 clones, roughly 42% seen once. The sample in question was alloreactive CD4+ T cells from a mixed lymphocyte reaction culture, obtained before intestinal transplant. Subset given: CFSE-low proliferating T cells sorted from approximately six-day pre-transplant mixed lymphocyte reaction (GvH or HvG direction). Every receptor here comes from a human patient who received an intestinal transplant.

V is TRBV28 and J is TRBJ2-1; D gene uncertain. V was trimmed by 2 bases and J by 4 bases, leaving 6 bases between them. CDR3 length equals 13 residues. Germline assignment: CDR1 MDHEN and CDR2 SYDVKM. Here the CDR3 reads CASSLSAYNEQFF. The DNA for the CDR3 is TGTGCCAGCAGTTTAAGCGCTTACAATGAGCAGTTCTTC.

In this sample, this clone turned up a few times. The CDR3 sequence: CASSPPSGGETQYF. CDR3 DNA: TGTGCCAGCTCACCTCCCTCGGGAGGAGAGACCCAGTACTTC. The chain carries TRBV18 and TRBJ2-5, with 7 bases aligning to TRBD2. This CDR3 has 14 amino acids. The trim removed 3 bases at V and 4 bases at J, leaving 5 bases unmatched. Germline V gene sequence: CDR1 KGHSH, CDR2 LQKENI.

The CDR3 sequence: CASSLGKTVWAEFFEYF. As DNA, the CDR3 is TGTGCCAGCAGCTTAGGGAAGACAGTCTGGGCTGAGTTTTTTGAGTACTTC. The V call is TRBV7-4, the J call TRBJ2-5, with TRBD1 as a possible D gene (5 bases). The CDR3 runs to 17 residues. Trimming stripped 1 base from V and 12 bases from J, with 27 bases between. Germline V gene sequence: CDR1 SGHVT, CDR2 SQSDAQ.

This clone turned up a few times. CDR3 protein: CASSQDLAGMWWEQFF. The CDR3 coding sequence is TGTGCCAGCAGCCAGGACCTAGCGGGAATGTGGTGGGAGCAGTTCTTC. This sequence joins TRBV4-2 and TRBJ2-1; 9 bases map to TRBD2. V shed 3 bases, J shed 10 bases, and the junction held 13 bases outside the gene matches. In germline, CDR1 is LGHNA, CDR2 YNFKEQ. There are 16 residues in the CDR3.

The chain recombines TRBV25-1 with TRBJ1-4; 9 bases are shared with TRBD1. After removal of 6 bases from V and 8 bases from J, the junction contained 10 bases not matched to a gene. Germline CDR1 reads MGHDK; CDR2 reads SYGVNS. This CDR3 region has 15 residues. As DNA, the CDR3 is TGTGCCAGCAGCTCGGTAGGGACAGGGCCCGAAAAACTGTTTTTT. This translates into CASSSVGTGPEKLFF.

The V and J genes are TRBV30 and TRBJ1-5; D possibly corresponds to TRBD1 (6 bases). The CDR3 is 15 amino acids. The germline V and J ends were trimmed by 2 bases and 5 bases, with 16 bases remaining between them. Germline assignment: CDR1 GTSNPN and CDR2 SVGIG (reference sequence). CDR3 DNA sequence: TGTGCCTGGAGTTACCCAGGGGAGTCGGATCAGCCCCAGCATTTT. It translates to CAWSYPGESDQPQHF. Filled out from reference TRBV30 and TRBJ1-5, the complete variable domain reads SQTIHQWPATLVQPVGSPLSLECTVEGTSNPNLYWYRQAAGRGLQLLFYSVGIGQISSEVPQNLSASRPQDRQFILSSKKLLLSDSGFYLCAWSYPGESDQPQHFGDGTRLSIL.

The chain uses TRBV30 and TRBJ2-7; perhaps TRBD2 as D (5 bases). V lost 5 bases and J lost 6, with 11 bases in between. The CDR3 length is 11 residues. Germline CDR1 is GTSNPN and CDR2 is SVGIG (reference sequence). Written as DNA, the CDR3 is TGTGCCTGGGACTACTACTCCGAGCAGTACTTC. Translating gives CAWDYYSEQYF.

The CDR3 region is CASSQDRGRVGSSYNEQFF. The CDR3 DNA sequence: TGTGCCAGCAGCCAAGACAGGGGGCGGGTTGGGAGCTCCTACAATGAGCAGTTCTTC. The chain links TRBV7-8 to TRBJ2-1, with 10 nucleotides matching TRBD1. Germline lookup yields CDR1 SGHVS and CDR2 FQNEAQ. This CDR3 contains 19 residues. Trimming at V came to 5 bases and at J to 0 bases, leaving 13 bases not matched to a gene.

The rearrangement uses TRBV30 and TRBJ2-3, with 11 bases aligning to TRBD2. The CDR3 covers 15 residues. Trimming removed 2 bases from V and 4 bases from J; junction bases left unmatched: 5. The V gene's germline CDR1 is GTSNPN and CDR2 SVGIG (reference sequence). CDR3 DNA sequence: TGTGCCTGGAGTCGTAGCGGGGGGGCCCCAGATACGCAGTATTTT. This sequence encodes CAWSRSGGAPDTQYF.

The V call is TRBV6-5, the J call TRBJ1-6, with D unresolved. The V end lost 5 bases, the J end lost 12 bases, and 8 bases lay between the germline ends. The germline gives CDR1 MNHEY, CDR2 SVGAGI. The CDR3 is 11 residues long. DNA for the CDR3: TGTGCCAGCAGTGAGTGGAGACCCCTCCACTTT. It translates to CASSEWRPLHF.

The chain has TRBV5-6 and TRBJ2-7; 10 positions match TRBD2. CDR3 length equals 17 residues. J was trimmed by 2 bases and V by 0 bases; bases with no gene match: 8. CDR1 is SGHDT and CDR2 is YYEEEE in the germline V gene. DNA of the CDR3: TGTGCCAGCAGCTTGGGACTAGCGGGCGTTCCTGCCTACGAGCAGTACTTC. Translating gives CASSLGLAGVPAYEQYF.

This sequence joins TRBV5-1 and TRBJ2-3; maybe TRBD1 (5 bases). The CDR3 is 15 residues long. V was cut by 0 bases and J by 2 bases, with 10 bases left in between. CDR1 SGHRS and CDR2 YFSETQ come from the germline V gene. CDR3 bases: TGCGCCAGCAGCTTGGTAGGACACATCACAGATACGCAGTATTTT. The encoded protein is CASSLVGHITDTQYF. Complete variable domain (other parts from reference TRBV5-1 and TRBJ2-3): KAGVTQTPRYLIKTRGQQVTLSCSPISGHRSVSWYQQTPGQGLQFLFEYFSETQRNKGNFPGRFSGRQFSNSRSEMNVSTLELGDSALYLCASSLVGHITDTQYFGPGTRLTVL.

The J gene is TRBJ1-2, the V gene TRBV6-6; D call uncertain. Germline lookup yields CDR1 MNHNY and CDR2 SVGAGI (reference sequence). V was shortened by 8 bases and J by 2 bases, with 12 bases between the two germline ends. CDR3 length equals 13 residues. The CDR3 DNA sequence: TGTGCCAGCCGCGGTCCGGGGAACTATGGCTACACCTTC. It encodes CASRGPGNYGYTF.

The chain is built from TRBV4-1 and TRBJ2-1; D may be TRBD2 (6 bases). Germline V lookup: CDR1 MGHRA, CDR2 YSYEKL. The V and J ends lost 2 bases and 8 bases respectively, with 16 bases between them. CDR3 length: 15 amino acids. The CDR3 spells CASSQFSGVGDEQFF. In nucleotides, the CDR3 is TGCGCCAGCAGCCAATTCTCGGGAGTAGGCGATGAGCAGTTCTTC.

The chain has TRBV7-9 and TRBJ1-1; no definite D call. The CDR3 is made up of 14 amino acids. V was pared by 2 bases and J by 3 bases, with 10 bases between. Per the germline V gene, CDR1 is SEHNR and CDR2 is FQNEAQ (reference sequence). The CDR3 DNA is TGTGCCAGCAGCTTAAGTTCGGTGCACACTGAAGCTTTCTTT. Translating it yields CASSLSSVHTEAFF. The full variable domain, its missing parts supplied by reference TRBV7-9 and TRBJ1-1, is DTGVSQNPRHKITKRGQNVTFRCDPISEHNRLYWYRQTLGQGPEFLTYFQNEAQLEKSRLLSDRFSAERPKGSFSTLEIQRTEQGDSAMYLCASSLSSVHTEAFFGQGTRLTVV.

This clone showed up just a few times. The gene calls are TRBV28 and TRBJ1-3; D is perhaps TRBD1 (6 bases). The V end lost 8 bases, the J end lost 3 bases, and 11 bases lay between the germline ends. Germline V gives CDR1 MDHEN, CDR2 SYDVKM. The CDR3 loop spans 13 amino acids. The CDR3 DNA sequence: TGTGCCAGCTACGAGGGGGATGGAAACACCATATATTTT. Residues: CASYEGDGNTIYF. Combining the CDR3 with reference TRBV28 and TRBJ1-3 gives the whole variable domain DVKVTQSSRYLVKRTGEKVFLECVQDMDHENMFWYRQDPGLGLRLIYFSYDVKMKEKGDIPEGYSVSREKKERFSLILESASTNQTSMYLCASYEGDGNTIYFGEGSWLTVV.

The chain recombines TRBV5-6 with TRBJ1-4; unclear D gene. From germline, CDR1 is SGHDT and CDR2 YYEEEE. V was pared by 2 bases and J by 3 bases, with 8 bases between. The CDR3 sequence is 14 residues long. The CDR3 nucleotides are TGTGCCAGCAGCTTCGGGTTTTCTAATGAAAAACTGTTTTTT. Protein product: CASSFGFSNEKLFF.

V gene TRBV2 combines with J gene TRBJ2-5; D remains ambiguous. Germline assignment: CDR1 SNHLY and CDR2 FYNNEI. The CDR3 runs 11 residues. The CDR3 is CTCQYQETQYF. CDR3 coding DNA: TGTACATGTCAGTACCAAGAGACCCAGTACTTC.

The V gene is TRBV5-6, the J gene TRBJ2-1; 7 bases are shared with TRBD2. The germline V gene has CDR1 SGHDT and CDR2 YYEEEE. V lost 1 base and J lost 15; bases outside the gene matches: 7. The CDR3 contains 12 residues. In DNA form, the CDR3 reads TGTGCCAGCAGCTTGCGTGGGAGGGCCCTGTTCTTC. Its protein is CASSLRGRALFF.

J is TRBJ2-7 and V is TRBV23-1; D not resolved. TRBV23-1 is identified as an open reading frame with a role that is uncertain. Trimming pared 9 bases from V and 3 bases from J, leaving 18 bases between. This CDR3 region has 14 residues. CDR3 residues: CARKSGHGFYEQYF. CDR3 in DNA: TGCGCCAGGAAGTCGGGTCACGGCTTCTACGAGCAGTACTTC.

The V gene is TRBV19, the J gene TRBJ2-2; 10 positions agree with TRBD2. The J segment lost 9 bases and the V segment lost 1 base, leaving 8 bases of the junction unmatched. The CDR3 is made up of 16 amino acids. Germline CDR1 and CDR2: LNHDA and SQIVND (reference sequence). CDR3 sequence: CASSIGWLAGDRELFF. Written as DNA, the CDR3 is TGTGCCAGTAGTATAGGGTGGCTAGCGGGAGACCGGGAGCTGTTTTTT.

V is TRBV4-2 and J is TRBJ2-7; the match to TRBD2 covers 7 bases. The CDR3 has 15 residues. Trimming cost V 0 bases and J 2 bases; bases outside gene matches: 4. Germline CDR1 LGHNA, CDR2 YNFKEQ. The CDR3 loop is CASSQEDGGTYEQYF. The CDR3 DNA reads TGTGCCAGCAGCCAAGAGGACGGGGGGACCTACGAGCAGTACTTC.

This chain uses TRBV5-1 with TRBJ2-2, with TRBD1 as a possible D gene (6 bases). V was shortened by 0 bases and J by 3 bases, with 12 bases between the two germline ends. This CDR3 has 16 residues. Germline values: CDR1 SGHRS, CDR2 YFSETQ. CDR3 coding DNA: TGCGCCAGCAGCTTGGGCTCAGGGGCCCACACCGGGGAGCTGTTTTTT. Residues: CASSLGSGAHTGELFF.

The gene calls are TRBV12-1 and TRBJ1-5; the DNA was not compared with TRBD1, the D call given in the table. TRBV12-1 is a known pseudogene. CDR3 length: 17 residues. CDR3: CASSTRQSHIPNQPQHF. CDR3 nucleotides: TGTGCCAGCAGCACCAGACAGTCACACATACCCAATCAGCCCCAGCATTTT.